This entry lists 17 T cell receptor beta chains sequenced from one sample in a study of memory CD4+ T cells and cytomegalovirus serostatus. Single viable CD3+CD4+CD8-CD45RO+ cells were sorted as the memory CD4+ T cells. Here immunoSEQ multiplex PCR was the method, and the copy in TCRdb shows in-frame clones only, minus some. The profile covers approximately 63,000 clones, with about 78% appearing a single time and 0.5% to 0.55% taken by the ten largest. Sample: memory CD4+ T cells from blood. These receptors all stem from an adult in good health and CMV-seronegative. Some clones in this sample may be carry-over from other donors' samples.

This clone was detected only once. V usage is TRBV27 and J usage is TRBJ1-6, with D uncertain. The CDR3 has 15 residues. The V and J ends lost 6 bases and 9 bases respectively, with 18 bases between them. Germline V CDR1 and CDR2: MNHEY, SMNVEV (reference sequence). The chain's CDR3 is CASRKQRARGSPLHF. Here the CDR3 DNA reads TGTGCCAGCAGAAAACAGAGGGCGCGGGGTTCACCCCTCCACTTT.

The CDR3 sequence is CASSLRPLGGEKLFF. The CDR3 bases are TGTGCCAGCAGCCTGAGGCCCTTAGGTGGTGAAAAACTGTTTTTT. The gene calls are TRBV5-5 and TRBJ1-4; D gene unclear. Trimming stripped 4 bases from V and 7 bases from J, with 17 bases between. The germline V gene has CDR1 SGHKS and CDR2 YYEKEE (reference sequence). The CDR3 sequence is 15 residues long. Filled out from reference TRBV5-5 and TRBJ1-4, the complete variable domain reads DAGVTQSPTHLIKTRGQQVTLRCSPISGHKSVSWYQQVLGQGPQFIFQYYEKEERGRGNFPDRFSARQFPNYSSELNVNALLLGDSALYLCASSLRPLGGEKLFFGSGTQLSVL.

Only a few counts were recorded for this clone. The chain has TRBV28 and TRBJ2-1, with D possibly being TRBD1 (6 bases). Looked up from germline, CDR1 is MDHEN and CDR2 is SYDVKM. V was trimmed by 5 bases and J by 10 bases, leaving 12 bases between them. The CDR3 covers 12 residues. The CDR3 loop is CASSPRGWEQFF. In DNA form, the CDR3 reads TGTGCCAGCAGTCCCAGGGGATGGGAGCAGTTCTTC.

This chain uses TRBV30 with TRBJ2-7; possible D gene TRBD1, 6 bases. In germline, CDR1 is GTSNPN, CDR2 SVGIG (reference sequence). The CDR3 totals 14 residues. V lost 2 bases to trimming and J lost 2 bases, with 13 bases between them. The DNA for the CDR3 is TGTGCCTGGAGTTTCGGGACAAATACCTACGAGCAGTACTTC. It yields the protein CAWSFGTNTYEQYF.

With respect to this clone: The sample holds other DNA sequences that translate to the same CDR3. The chain couples TRBV2 to TRBJ2-7; D gene uncertain. The CDR3 covers 11 residues. CDR1 and CDR2 (germline): SNHLY, FYNNEI. The V and J ends lost 6 bases and 2 bases respectively, with 5 bases between them. The CDR3 protein is CASRATYEQYF. The CDR3 bases are TGTGCCAGCAGAGCCACCTACGAGCAGTACTTC.

This chain joins TRBV28 and TRBJ2-1; the D is unclear. The germline V gene encodes CDR1 MDHEN and CDR2 SYDVKM. V was pared by 6 bases and J by 7 bases, with 19 bases between. This CDR3 is 15 amino acids long. The CDR3 DNA sequence: TGTGCCAGCAGACCAGACGGTAGCTTTGGGAATGAGCAGTTCTTC. Translating gives CASRPDGSFGNEQFF.

This clone was observed once. This chain connects TRBV29-1 to TRBJ2-3; D is perhaps TRBD1 (6 bases). The length of the CDR3 is 15 residues. Germline lookup yields CDR1 SQVTM and CDR2 ANQGSEA. The germline V and J ends were trimmed by 4 bases and 6 bases, with 20 bases remaining between them. The CDR3 DNA sequence: TGCAGCGTTGGGGGGCATCCTGAGGCCAGTGATACGCAGTATTTT. Amino acid sequence: CSVGGHPEASDTQYF.

This clone came up a few times. The chain carries TRBV7-2 and TRBJ1-2; D not certain. There are 12 residues in the CDR3. Trimming cost V 5 bases and J 2 bases, with 6 bases left between them. CDR1 SGHTA and CDR2 FQGNSA come from the germline V gene. The CDR3 here is CASSLDNYGYTF. In DNA, the CDR3 is TGTGCCAGCAGCCTAGACAACTATGGCTACACCTTC. Full variable domain (outside the CDR3, taken from reference TRBV7-2 and TRBJ1-2): GAGVSQSPSNKVTEKGKDVELRCDPISGHTALYWYRQSLGQGLEFLIYFQGNSAPDKSGLPSDRFSAERTGGSVSTLTIQRTQQEDSAVYLCASSLDNYGYTFGSGTRLTVV.

The V and J genes are TRBV5-1 and TRBJ2-6; D may be TRBD2 (5 bases). With 0 bases removed from V and 1 base from J, the gap between germline ends came to 11 bases. Germline V gene lookup returns CDR1 SGHRS and CDR2 YFSETQ. The CDR3 covers 17 residues. Here the CDR3 reads CASSLVQTGSGANVLTF. CDR3 DNA sequence: TGCGCCAGCAGCTTGGTACAAACGGGGTCTGGGGCCAACGTCCTGACTTTC.

The J gene is TRBJ1-3, the V gene TRBV5-4; 7 bases are a match to TRBD1. Germline V gene lookup returns CDR1 SGHNT and CDR2 YYREEE (reference sequence). The CDR3 extends over 16 amino acids. V dropped 4 bases and J dropped 2; count of bases not matched to a gene: 9. CDR3 amino acids: CASSRGAGGTGNTIYF. The CDR3 region has the DNA TGTGCCAGCAGCCGTGGGGCAGGGGGAACTGGAAACACCATATATTTT.

J is TRBJ2-5 and V is TRBV5-4; either TRBD1 or TRBD2 may fit D (5 bases each). This CDR3 contains 17 residues. Germline-derived CDR1 and CDR2 are SGHNT and YYREEE (reference sequence). V gave up 2 bases and J gave up 2 bases, with 19 bases separating them. The CDR3 protein is CASSFGILGVSQETQYF. In DNA form, the CDR3 reads TGTGCCAGCAGCTTCGGTATACTAGGGGTATCACAAGAGACCCAGTACTTC.

V usage is TRBV6-5 and J usage is TRBJ2-7; 8 bases are shared with TRBD1. This CDR3 is built from 15 residues. Germline CDR1 reads MNHEY; CDR2 reads SVGAGI. V lost 5 bases and J lost 4; bases outside the gene matches: 10. The CDR3 region is CASSRTGQAFYEQYF. The CDR3 region has the DNA TGTGCCAGCAGTCGCACGGGACAGGCCTTTTACGAGCAGTACTTC.

The rearrangement links TRBV11-2 to TRBJ1-2, with unresolved D. This CDR3 region has 15 residues. The germline V gene has CDR1 SGHAT and CDR2 FQNNGV. Trimming took 0 bases from V and 4 from J, leaving 12 bases between them. The CDR3 reads CASSLDGSAAYGYTF. The CDR3 DNA sequence: TGTGCCAGCAGCTTAGATGGGTCGGCAGCCTATGGCTACACCTTC.

This clone was recorded only once. The CDR3 sequence is CASSPPVTRGGYTF. CDR3 DNA sequence: TGTGCCAGCTCACCACCGGTCACCAGAGGTGGCTACACCTTC. The J gene is TRBJ1-2, the V gene TRBV18; no firm D call. The germline gives CDR1 KGHSH, CDR2 LQKENI. The V end was cut by 0 bases, the J end by 7 bases, with 12 bases between. CDR3 size: 14 residues.

The table lists this clone with a count of one. The rearrangement joins TRBV9 to TRBJ1-1, with a possible D match to TRBD1 (5 bases). The CDR3 covers 17 residues. Deletions cut 4 bases from V and 0 bases from J, with 19 bases between. Germline CDR1 is SGDLS and CDR2 is YYNGEE. This CDR3 reads CASSPTGRPAMNTEAFF. Here the CDR3 DNA reads TGTGCCAGCAGCCCTACGGGACGACCGGCCATGAACACTGAAGCTTTCTTT.

The chain couples TRBV14 to TRBJ2-7, with 9 positions matching TRBD1. This CDR3 comprises 16 residues. The V segment lost 4 bases and the J segment 3 bases; nucleotides outside the gene matches: 10. Germline V CDR1 and CDR2: SGHDN, FVKESK. The CDR3 loop is CASSRHLGQGGYEQYF. CDR3 sequence (DNA): TGTGCCAGCAGCCGCCACTTGGGACAGGGCGGCTACGAGCAGTACTTC.

The chain combines TRBV7-2 with TRBJ1-1, with D perhaps TRBD1 (5 bases). V was shortened by 5 bases and J by 4 bases, with 17 bases between the two germline ends. The CDR3 contains 15 residues. The germline gives CDR1 SGHTA, CDR2 FQGNSA. CDR3 DNA: TGTGCCAGCAGCGCTCACGGGGGAGTCGTCACTGAAGCTTTCTTT. Its protein is CASSAHGGVVTEAFF.